These 21 T cell receptor beta chains were sequenced from one sample in a study of cytomegalovirus exposure and HLA in healthy donors (dated by TCRdb to about 2017). The library was obtained by the immunoSEQ multiplex PCR assay. TCRdb mirrors the immuneACCESS table, restricted to in-frame sequences. Some clones are absent from its copies; in checked studies, under half trace to an unresolved V gene, and the reason for the others is unknown. Across this sample there are 100,000 to 150,000 clones, with 90% to 95% seen only once. Roughly 1.2% of the sample goes to the ten largest clones. The sample was PBMCs. The receptors stem from a woman between 18 and 29 years old in good health and CMV-seronegative.

The CDR3 protein is CASSSDRDGGYTF. The CDR3 DNA reads as TGCGCCAGCAGCTCCGACAGGGATGGCGGCTACACCTTC. The rearrangement uses TRBV5-1 and TRBJ1-2, with 7 bases lining up with TRBD1. V dropped 3 bases and J dropped 8; count of bases not matched to a gene: 7. Germline CDR1 SGHRS, CDR2 YFSETQ. There are 13 residues in the CDR3.

The chain uses TRBV30 and TRBJ1-4, with unresolved D. Germline V gives CDR1 GTSNPN, CDR2 SVGIG (reference sequence). V gave up 3 bases and J gave up 2 bases, with 10 bases separating them. The length of the CDR3 is 14 residues. The CDR3 bases are TGTGCCTGGAGCCTCCTAGCGACTAATGAAAAACTGTTTTTT. It encodes CAWSLLATNEKLFF.

This rearrangement joins TRBV28 to TRBJ2-1; 12 bases map to TRBD2. The CDR3 is 17 amino acids. The germline V gene encodes CDR1 MDHEN and CDR2 SYDVKM. V gave up 4 bases and J gave up 2 bases; unmatched junction bases: 6. The CDR3: CASSSGLAGFPYNEQFF. The DNA of the CDR3 is TGTGCCAGCAGTTCGGGACTAGCGGGCTTCCCCTACAATGAGCAGTTCTTC.

This chain links TRBV19 with TRBJ1-2; TRBD1 matches 9 bases. The CDR3 runs 14 residues. With V trimmed by 6 bases and J by 4 bases, 6 bases remained unmatched. Germline V gene data show CDR1 as LNHDA and CDR2 as SQIVND (reference sequence). Here the CDR3 DNA reads TGTGCCAGTAGCAAGCTGACAGGGGGCTATGGCTACACCTTC. Residues: CASSKLTGGYGYTF.

The chain carries TRBV6-5 and TRBJ1-4; D might be TRBD1 (5 bases). V lost 6 bases, J lost 4 bases, and 15 bases lay in between. The germline V gene encodes CDR1 MNHEY and CDR2 SVGAGI. The CDR3 runs to 15 residues. This CDR3 reads CASRQQGSLNEKLFF. For the CDR3, the DNA is TGTGCCAGCAGGCAGCAGGGAAGCCTTAATGAAAAACTGTTTTTT.

The rearrangement links TRBV19 to TRBJ2-2; D is unclear. V was cut by 5 bases and J by 7 bases, with 8 bases left in between. There are 12 residues in the CDR3. The germline CDR1 and CDR2 sequences are LNHDA and SQIVND (reference sequence). CDR3 sequence (DNA): TGTGCCAGTAGTGAGTTTATCGGGGAGCTGTTTTTT. Translating it yields CASSEFIGELFF.

The genes are TRBV30 and TRBJ1-3, with D tentatively TRBD1 (5 bases). Germline assignment: CDR1 GTSNPN and CDR2 SVGIG (reference sequence). V dropped 3 bases and J dropped 2 bases, with 8 bases sitting between them. The CDR3 consists of 13 residues. CDR3 region: CAWSWGAGNTIYF. Here the CDR3 DNA reads TGTGCCTGGAGCTGGGGGGCTGGAAACACCATATATTTT.

On this clone: In the same sample, other DNA sequences code for this CDR3. The V gene is TRBV27, the J gene TRBJ2-7, with D possibly TRBD2 on 5 matching bases. Trimming stripped 3 bases from V and 1 base from J, with 7 bases between. CDR1 is MNHEY and CDR2 is SMNVEV in the germline V gene (reference sequence). The CDR3 is 13 residues long. DNA of the CDR3: TGTGCCAGCAGTTTCGGGGAGTCCTACGAGCAGTACTTC. It yields the protein CASSFGESYEQYF.

This clone appeared a few times. The J gene is TRBJ2-7, the V gene TRBV7-2, with TRBD2 identical over 7 bases. The V segment lost 4 bases and the J segment 5 bases; nucleotides outside the gene matches: 5. Germline V gives CDR1 SGHTA, CDR2 FQGNSA. The CDR3 sequence is 13 residues long. The CDR3 here is CASSYGGRDEQYF. The CDR3 DNA reads TGTGCCAGCAGCTATGGCGGGAGAGACGAGCAGTACTTC. Together with reference TRBV7-2 and TRBJ2-7, the CDR3 gives the full variable domain: GAGVSQSPSNKVTEKGKDVELRCDPISGHTALYWYRQSLGQGLEFLIYFQGNSAPDKSGLPSDRFSAERTGGSVSTLTIQRTQQEDSAVYLCASSYGGRDEQYFGPGTRLTVT.

The V call is TRBV5-6, the J call TRBJ1-5; D is possibly TRBD1 (5 bases). Trimming left V 2 bases short and J 7 bases short, with 16 bases between. The CDR3 consists of 15 residues. Germline V gene data show CDR1 as SGHDT and CDR2 as YYEEEE. CDR3 nucleotides: TGTGCCAGCAGCTTCTCGGGAGACCGGGGCCAGCCCCAGCATTTT. Its translation: CASSFSGDRGQPQHF.

The chain links TRBV6-5 to TRBJ2-7, with TRBD2 identical over 14 bases. V gave up 4 bases and J gave up 6 bases; unmatched junction bases: 8. The germline V gene has CDR1 MNHEY and CDR2 SVGAGI. The CDR3 extends over 16 amino acids. Written as DNA, the CDR3 is TGTGCCAGCAGTTCTAGACTAGCGGGGGGGCCCACCGAGCAGTACTTC. As protein: CASSSRLAGGPTEQYF.

This chain uses TRBV7-8 with TRBJ2-1, with 13 bases fitting TRBD2. The J segment lost 0 bases and the V segment lost 5 bases, leaving 13 bases of the junction unmatched. From germline, CDR1 is SGHVS and CDR2 FQNEAQ. The CDR3 extends over 20 amino acids. The CDR3 coding sequence is TGTGCCAGCAGCCCAGTAGAAGGACTAGCGGGAGCCAGCTCCTACAATGAGCAGTTCTTC. The encoded protein is CASSPVEGLAGASSYNEQFF. The complete variable domain, with remaining parts taken from reference TRBV7-8 and TRBJ2-1, reads GAGVSQSPRYKVAKRGQDVALRCDPISGHVSLFWYQQALGQGPEFLTYFQNEAQLDKSGLPSDRFFAERPEGSVSTLKIQRTQQEDSAVYLCASSPVEGLAGASSYNEQFFGPGTRLTVL.

V gene TRBV19 combines with J gene TRBJ2-1; no definite D call. V was pared by 5 bases and J by 0 bases, with 8 bases between. Germline V CDR1 and CDR2: LNHDA, SQIVND (reference sequence). This CDR3 comprises 14 residues. Written as DNA, the CDR3 is TGTGCCAGTAGTGTGGCCAGCTCCTACAATGAGCAGTTCTTC. Its translation is CASSVASSYNEQFF.

V and J are TRBV27 and TRBJ1-5; D not resolved. Germline values: CDR1 MNHEY, CDR2 SMNVEV (reference sequence). The CDR3 runs to 13 residues. V was shortened by 3 bases and J by 5 bases, with 8 bases between the two germline ends. The CDR3 loop is CASSFGGDQPQHF. CDR3 nucleotides: TGTGCCAGCAGTTTCGGAGGAGATCAGCCCCAGCATTTT.

The J gene is TRBJ1-5, the V gene TRBV5-1; TRBD1 is a possible D gene (6 bases). CDR1 and CDR2 from the germline V gene are SGHRS and YFSETQ. The CDR3 extends over 15 amino acids. The ends were cut back, 2 bases at V and 7 bases at J, with 16 bases in the middle. The CDR3 protein is CASSLFGGPGQPQHF. The CDR3 nucleotides read TGCGCCAGCAGCTTATTCGGGGGGCCGGGACAGCCCCAGCATTTT.

The rearrangement links TRBV5-6 to TRBJ2-5, with 8 bases lining up with TRBD2. Per the germline V gene, CDR1 is SGHDT and CDR2 is YYEEEE. V lost 2 bases, J lost 5 bases, and 8 bases stayed unmatched. This CDR3 has 15 residues. CDR3 residues: CASSFPGGEGETQYF. The CDR3 DNA reads as TGTGCCAGCAGCTTCCCGGGAGGGGAAGGCGAGACCCAGTACTTC. Together with reference TRBV5-6 and TRBJ2-5, the CDR3 gives the full variable domain: DAGVTQSPTHLIKTRGQQVTLRCSPKSGHDTVSWYQQALGQGPQFIFQYYEEEERQRGNFPDRFSGHQFPNYSSELNVNALLLGDSALYLCASSFPGGEGETQYFGPGTRLLVL.

The rearrangement links TRBV7-3 to TRBJ2-4, with D possibly TRBD1 on 5 matching bases. The germline gives CDR1 SGHTA, CDR2 FQGTGA. This CDR3 is 14 amino acids long. Trimming took off 2 bases at V and 5 bases at J, with 10 bases between the two ends. The CDR3 protein is CASSLQGGENIQYF. As DNA, the CDR3 is TGTGCCAGCAGCTTACAGGGTGGCGAAAACATTCAGTACTTC. Based on the CDR3 plus reference TRBV7-3 and TRBJ2-4, the full variable domain is GAGVSQTPSNKVTEKGKYVELRCDPISGHTALYWYRQSLGQGPEFLIYFQGTGAADDSGLPNDRFFAVRPEGSVSTLKIQRTERGDSAVYLCASSLQGGENIQYFGAGTRLSVL.

This chain uses TRBV19 with TRBJ2-1, with 7 positions matching TRBD1. V was clipped by 6 bases and J by 8 bases; unmatched bases: 10. The germline CDR1 and CDR2 sequences are LNHDA and SQIVND (reference sequence). This CDR3 spans 14 amino acids. The DNA of the CDR3 is TGTGCCAGTAGGGCACAGGGGAGTAAGGATGAGCAGTTCTTC. Its translation is CASRAQGSKDEQFF.

The chain uses TRBV27 and TRBJ2-7; possibly TRBD2 for D (5 bases). Trimming left V 0 bases short and J 3 bases short, with 9 bases between. The CDR3 runs 14 residues. Germline V gene sequence: CDR1 MNHEY, CDR2 SMNVEV (reference sequence). CDR3 residues: CASSLSDGIYEQYF. CDR3 nucleotide sequence: TGTGCCAGCAGTTTATCGGACGGGATCTACGAGCAGTACTTC.

The J gene is TRBJ2-7, the V gene TRBV9; the match to TRBD1 covers 7 bases. The germline gives CDR1 SGDLS, CDR2 YYNGEE. The CDR3 contains 13 residues. The ends lost 2 bases at V and 6 bases at J; junction bases unmatched: 5. The CDR3 DNA reads TGTGCCAGCAGCGTTACGGGACAGCGCGAGCAGTACTTC. Amino acids: CASSVTGQREQYF.

The chain links TRBV10-3 to TRBJ2-2; D perhaps matches TRBD1 (5 bases). CDR3 length: 13 amino acids. Germline V gene lookup returns CDR1 ENHRY and CDR2 SYGVKD. Trimming removed 6 bases at V and 1 base at J, with 6 bases between. The CDR3 DNA sequence: TGTGCCATCAGGACAGTGAACACCGGGGAGCTGTTTTTT. Its protein is CAIRTVNTGELFF.